Below are 28 T cell receptor beta chains sequenced from a single sample in a study of OX40 agonist ivuxolimab in advanced cancers. Generated by immunoSEQ multiplex PCR, the TCRdb table keeps only in-frame clones and is missing some. The table has 60,000 to 65,000 clones, about 86% seen once. Sequenced here: CD4+ or CD8+ T cells sorted from blood, sampled in a trial of the OX40 agonist ivuxolimab. The receptors shown here come from an adult with an advanced solid tumor such as melanoma, head and neck, liver or kidney cancer.

The DNA for the CDR3 is TGTGCCAGCAGCTTGGACGGGCGTCAGTACAATGAGCAGTTCTTC. It encodes CASSLDGRQYNEQFF. The chain carries TRBV7-6 and TRBJ2-1; D unresolved. This CDR3 has 15 amino acids. The V end lost 3 bases, the J end lost 4 bases, and 13 bases lay between the germline ends. Germline V gives CDR1 SGHVS, CDR2 FNYEAQ.

The chain recombines TRBV6-4 with TRBJ1-2, with TRBD1 matching over 7 bases. The V gene end was trimmed by 6 bases and the J gene end by 3 bases; junction bases not matched to a gene: 10. CDR1 MRHNA and CDR2 SNTAGT come from the germline V gene. This CDR3 has 15 amino acids. The CDR3 region is CASRNTGVIDYGYTF. The CDR3 DNA reads TGTGCCAGCAGGAATACAGGGGTGATTGACTATGGCTACACCTTC.

This sequence joins TRBV11-2 and TRBJ2-1, with TRBD2 matching over 13 bases. V dropped 1 base and J dropped 14; count of bases not matched to a gene: 11. Germline CDR1 and CDR2: SGHAT and FQNNGV. This CDR3 contains 16 residues. The CDR3 protein is CASSLVLLGLAGEKFF. CDR3 DNA: TGTGCCAGCAGCTTAGTACTCCTTGGACTAGCGGGAGAAAAGTTCTTC.

There are a few counts of this clone. This chain connects TRBV19 to TRBJ2-7; 7 positions agree with TRBD1. J lost 0 bases, V lost 1 base, and 9 bases had no gene match. Per germline, CDR1 LNHDA and CDR2 SQIVND (reference sequence). CDR3 size: 17 residues. The DNA for the CDR3 is TGTGCCAGTAGTATAGGGCTGACAGGGACGTCCTCCTACGAGCAGTACTTC. Translated: CASSIGLTGTSSYEQYF. The whole variable domain, filled in from reference TRBV19 and TRBJ2-7, reads DGGITQSPKYLFRKEGQNVTLSCEQNLNHDAMYWYRQDPGQGLRLIYYSQIVNDFQKGDIAEGYSVSREKKESFPLTVTSAQKNPTAFYLCASSIGLTGTSSYEQYFGPGTRLTVT.

The chain joins TRBV9 to TRBJ2-1; D remains ambiguous. The CDR3 has 14 amino acids. V gave up 0 bases and J gave up 8 bases, with 12 bases separating them. The germline V gene has CDR1 SGDLS and CDR2 YYNGEE. The CDR3 DNA is TGTGCCAGCAGCGTAGATCCGGGTCAGTATGAGCAGTTCTTC. Translated: CASSVDPGQYEQFF.

The genes are TRBV19 and TRBJ2-1, with D maybe TRBD2 (6 bases). The CDR3 covers 15 residues. Trimming stripped 6 bases from V and 2 bases from J, with 14 bases between. Germline V gene sequence: CDR1 LNHDA, CDR2 SQIVND (reference sequence). Here the CDR3 DNA reads TGTGCCAGTAGACGTATTGCGGGACCCTACAATGAGCAGTTCTTC. It encodes CASRRIAGPYNEQFF.

The chain is built from TRBV14 and TRBJ2-5; 8 bases match TRBD1. This CDR3 spans 14 amino acids. J gave up 9 bases and V 1 base, and 7 bases lay outside the gene matches. Germline CDR1 and CDR2: SGHDN and FVKESK. DNA of the CDR3: TGTGCCAGCAGCCAAGGGGGACAGGCCGCGGCCCAGTACTTC. This gives the protein CASSQGGQAAAQYF.

The V gene is TRBV11-2, the J gene TRBJ2-2, with 9 bases fitting TRBD2. CDR1 and CDR2 from the germline V gene are SGHAT and FQNNGV. The CDR3 has 15 residues. After removal of 6 bases from V and 2 bases from J, the junction contained 4 bases not matched to a gene. The CDR3 DNA reads TGTGCCAGCAGTCCTAGCGGGGCAAACACCGGGGAGCTGTTTTTT. It yields the protein CASSPSGANTGELFF.

This clone has more than one count but fewer than ten. The rearrangement links TRBV20-1 to TRBJ1-1; D unresolved. There are 11 residues in the CDR3. The V and J ends lost 6 bases and 9 bases respectively, with 14 bases between them. Germline V gene sequence: CDR1 DFQATT, CDR2 SNEGSKA (reference sequence). CDR3 region: CSAQDKKQAFF. CDR3 sequence (DNA): TGCAGTGCCCAAGACAAGAAGCAAGCTTTCTTT.

This chain connects TRBV5-1 to TRBJ1-1; a weak D match, TRBD1 (6 bases). CDR1 and CDR2 from the germline V gene are SGHRS and YFSETQ. The CDR3 has 14 residues. V lost 2 bases and J 1 base, leaving 9 bases between the germline ends. The CDR3 bases are TGCGCCAGCAGCTTTGGACAGACGAACACTGAAGCTTTCTTT. Translation: CASSFGQTNTEAFF.

The chain couples TRBV11-2 to TRBJ2-3; 11 bases align to TRBD2. Germline lookup yields CDR1 SGHAT and CDR2 FQNNGV. V shed 4 bases and J 3 bases; nucleotides not matched to a gene: 3. This CDR3 spans 15 amino acids. The CDR3 bases are TGTGCCAGCAGCTCAACTAGCGGGAGAACAGATACGCAGTATTTT. Protein: CASSSTSGRTDTQYF. Variable domain in full (rest from reference TRBV11-2 and TRBJ2-3): EAGVAQSPRYKIIEKRQSVAFWCNPISGHATLYWYQQILGQGPKLLIQFQNNGVVDDSQLPKDRFSAERLKGVDSTLKIQPAKLEDSAVYLCASSSTSGRTDTQYFGPGTRLTVL.

The chain combines TRBV7-2 with TRBJ1-5, with TRBD1 matching 7 bases. Trimming removed 4 bases from V and 9 bases from J; junction bases left unmatched: 6. The CDR3 contains 13 residues. Germline CDR1 SGHTA, CDR2 FQGNSA. The CDR3, as DNA: TGTGCCAGCAGCTCCGACAGGGCTGCGCCCCAGCATTTT. The encoded protein is CASSSDRAAPQHF.

The V and J genes are TRBV29-1 and TRBJ1-1; D is unresolved. Germline CDR1 SQVTM, CDR2 ANQGSEA. This CDR3 region has 13 residues. V gave up 4 bases and J gave up 1 base, with 10 bases separating them. CDR3 coding DNA: TGCAGCGTTGGGGTGCACACGAACACTGAAGCTTTCTTT. Amino acid sequence: CSVGVHTNTEAFF.

The chain uses TRBV7-8 and TRBJ2-5; 12 bases match TRBD2. In germline, CDR1 is SGHVS, CDR2 FQNEAQ. This CDR3 has 18 residues. V trimming: 0 bases; J trimming: 5 bases; junction bases outside the gene matches: 10. The CDR3 here is CASSLALLAGGGAETQYF. CDR3 coding DNA: TGTGCCAGCAGCTTAGCCCTACTAGCGGGGGGCGGGGCGGAGACCCAGTACTTC.

CDR3 sequence reads: CASSLGGQGNTGELFF. DNA of the CDR3: TGCGCCAGCAGCTTGGGGGGACAGGGGAACACCGGGGAGCTGTTTTTT. This chain links TRBV5-1 with TRBJ2-2; 9 bases match TRBD1. CDR3 length: 16 amino acids. Per the germline V gene, CDR1 is SGHRS and CDR2 is YFSETQ. J lost 1 base, V lost 0 bases, and 1 base had no gene match. Supplemented by reference TRBV5-1 and TRBJ2-2, the full variable domain reads KAGVTQTPRYLIKTRGQQVTLSCSPISGHRSVSWYQQTPGQGLQFLFEYFSETQRNKGNFPGRFSGRQFSNSRSEMNVSTLELGDSALYLCASSLGGQGNTGELFFGEGSRLTVL.

CDR3 loop: CAISSHRDRGPTTANQPQHF. In DNA, the CDR3 is TGTGCCATCAGCAGTCACCGGGACAGGGGCCCAACTACAGCAAATCAGCCCCAGCATTTT. V and J are TRBV10-3 and TRBJ1-5; 10 nucleotides line up with TRBD1. V gave up 6 bases and J gave up 4 bases; unmatched junction bases: 21. The CDR3 consists of 20 residues. Per germline, CDR1 ENHRY and CDR2 SYGVKD.

The chain links TRBV21-1 to TRBJ2-7; TRBD1 reflects the table's D call only, with no check against the DNA. TRBV21-1 is a pseudogene segment. The CDR3 sequence is 14 residues long. The CDR3: CASSKQDHSYEQYF. The CDR3 nucleotides are TGTGCCAGCAGCAAACAGGATCACTCCTACGAGCAGTACTTC.

This rearrangement joins TRBV10-3 to TRBJ2-7; tentative D call: TRBD1 (5 bases). Trimming cost V 0 bases and J 6 bases, with 9 bases left between them. Germline V CDR1 and CDR2: ENHRY, SYGVKD. The CDR3 has 13 residues. CDR3 nucleotide sequence: TGTGCCATCAGTGAGTCGGGGCAGGGCGAGCAGTACTTC. Its protein product is CAISESGQGEQYF.

This chain uses TRBV28 with TRBJ2-1, with 11 bases that match TRBD2. The CDR3 is made up of 16 amino acids. Germline-derived CDR1 and CDR2 are MDHEN and SYDVKM. Trimming took 3 bases from V and 4 from J; bases not matched to a gene: 5. The CDR3 protein is CASSFSGGASYNEQFF. The CDR3 region has the DNA TGTGCCAGCAGTTTTAGCGGGGGGGCTTCATACAATGAGCAGTTCTTC.

V and J are TRBV28 and TRBJ1-6, with TRBD1 matching 9 bases. This CDR3 comprises 17 residues. Germline lookup yields CDR1 MDHEN and CDR2 SYDVKM. V shed 5 bases, J shed 7 bases, and the junction held 12 bases outside the gene matches. The CDR3 DNA reads as TGTGCCAGCAGTCGACCCGCACAGGGGGCTTTGAATTCACCCCTCCACTTT. As protein: CASSRPAQGALNSPLHF.

The chain has TRBV28 and TRBJ2-5, with 11 bases aligning to TRBD1. With 4 bases clipped from V and 2 bases from J, the junction kept 3 bases outside the gene matches. CDR1 and CDR2 (germline): MDHEN, SYDVKM. The CDR3 has 15 amino acids. CDR3: CASSSRDRGQETQYF. The CDR3, as DNA: TGTGCCAGCAGTTCCCGGGACAGGGGGCAAGAGACCCAGTACTTC. The entire variable domain, with the rest obtained from reference TRBV28 and TRBJ2-5, is as follows: DVKVTQSSRYLVKRTGEKVFLECVQDMDHENMFWYRQDPGLGLRLIYFSYDVKMKEKGDIPEGYSVSREKKERFSLILESASTNQTSMYLCASSSRDRGQETQYFGPGTRLLVL.

There are a few counts of this clone. This chain uses TRBV5-8 with TRBJ1-1; D not resolved. The length of the CDR3 is 12 residues. The germline CDR1 and CDR2 sequences are SGHTS and YDEGEE. Trimming pared 1 base from V and 6 bases from J, leaving 7 bases between. The CDR3 spells CASSLIMPEAFF. The DNA for the CDR3 is TGTGCCAGCAGCTTGATTATGCCTGAAGCTTTCTTT.

The chain combines TRBV19 with TRBJ1-6, with TRBD1 identical over 11 bases. The length of the CDR3 is 18 residues. Losses at the gene ends were 4 bases for V and 9 bases for J; bases not matched to a gene: 14. In germline, CDR1 is LNHDA, CDR2 SQIVND (reference sequence). CDR3 amino acids: CASSTSGTGGFWTSPLHF. The CDR3 coding sequence is TGTGCCAGTAGTACCTCCGGGACAGGGGGTTTTTGGACTTCACCCCTCCACTTT.

V and J are TRBV18 and TRBJ2-6; perhaps TRBD1 as D (5 bases). CDR1 is KGHSH, CDR2 LQKENI, per germline. The V end was cut by 4 bases, the J end by 0 bases, with 7 bases between. This CDR3 is 15 amino acids long. In nucleotides, the CDR3 is TGTGCCAGCTCACTCAGGGTCTCTGGGGCCAACGTCCTGACTTTC. Protein product: CASSLRVSGANVLTF.

The rearrangement uses TRBV7-3 and TRBJ2-7; D perhaps matches TRBD1 (6 bases). V dropped 1 base and J dropped 7 bases, with 14 bases sitting between them. This CDR3 contains 14 residues. Germline V gene lookup returns CDR1 SGHTA and CDR2 FQGTGA. The CDR3 DNA follows: TGTGCCAGCAGCTTAAGTCCAGGGGCAGGTGAGCAGTACTTC. It yields the protein CASSLSPGAGEQYF.

This clone was counted a few times. V usage is TRBV15 and J usage is TRBJ1-5; 9 nucleotides line up with TRBD1. The V gene end was trimmed by 3 bases and the J gene end by 0 bases; junction bases not matched to a gene: 3. CDR3 length: 16 residues. The germline V gene has CDR1 LNHNV and CDR2 YYDKDF (reference sequence). CDR3 nucleotides: TGTGCCACCAGCAGGAGGACAGGGGTTAGCAATCAGCCCCAGCATTTT. Its translation: CATSRRTGVSNQPQHF.

At least ten counts were recorded for this clone. The chain combines TRBV11-3 with TRBJ2-7; D perhaps matches TRBD1 (6 bases). V was clipped by 4 bases and J by 7 bases, with 17 bases between them. This CDR3 has 14 amino acids. CDR1 is SGHNT and CDR2 is YENEEA in the germline V gene. In DNA, the CDR3 is TGTGCCAGCAGCTCCCGAGGGGGTGGGGAAGAGCAGTACTTC. Protein sequence: CASSSRGGGEEQYF.

This clone was seen a handful of times. The chain joins TRBV6-5 to TRBJ2-3, with D possibly TRBD1 on 5 matching bases. V was cut by 8 bases and J by 5 bases, with 8 bases left in between. CDR1 and CDR2 from the germline V gene are MNHEY and SVGAGI. The CDR3 consists of 11 residues. CDR3 in DNA: TGTGCCAGCCGACAGATAGATACGCAGTATTTT. It specifies CASRQIDTQYF.